This entry features one T cell receptor (beta chain) sequence. Its antigen remains unidentified. This sample is drawn from a study of monozygotic twins with inflammatory bowel disease. Study-wide results and limits: Discordant twins showed the same repertoire similarity as concordant twins, possibly from limited power.

For each CDR3 protein, TCRdb gives one entry from its re-call of the 5' RACE reads, without DNA. This table lists approximately 150,000 distinct CDR3 sequences. This CDR3 contains 15 residues. CDR1 and CDR2 from the germline V gene are MNHEY and SVGAGI. This chain links TRBV6-5 with TRBJ2-1; no DNA is available, so the TRBD2 call from TCRdb remains unchecked. The origin of this receptor is a human donor with ulcerative colitis or Crohn's disease, or a healthy co-twin of an affected twin (not recorded which). Specimen: blood. CDR3 region: CASSYSASGSYEQFF.